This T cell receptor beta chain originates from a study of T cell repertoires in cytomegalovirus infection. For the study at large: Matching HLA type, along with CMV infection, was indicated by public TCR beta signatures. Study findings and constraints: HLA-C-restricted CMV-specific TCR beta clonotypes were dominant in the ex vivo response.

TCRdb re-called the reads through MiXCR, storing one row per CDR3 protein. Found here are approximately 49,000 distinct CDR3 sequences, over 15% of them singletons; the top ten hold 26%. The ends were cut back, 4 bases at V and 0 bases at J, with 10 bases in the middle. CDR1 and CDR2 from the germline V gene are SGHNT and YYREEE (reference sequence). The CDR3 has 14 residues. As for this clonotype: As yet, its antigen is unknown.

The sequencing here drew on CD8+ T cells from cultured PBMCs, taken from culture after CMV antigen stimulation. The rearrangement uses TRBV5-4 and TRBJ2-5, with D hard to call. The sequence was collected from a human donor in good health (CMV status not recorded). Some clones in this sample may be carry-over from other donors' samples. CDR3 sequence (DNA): TGTGCCAGCAGCGCCCGCCAGTACCAAGAGACCCAGTACTTC. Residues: CASSARQYQETQYF.